A selection of T cell receptor beta chains follows, all from one sample in a study of blood T cell repertoires in COVID-19. TCRdb's table, derived via immunoSEQ multiplex PCR, lists solely in-frame clones and lacks some. The data contain fewer than 120,000 clones, around 89% of them singletons. The sequencing input was peripheral blood. All receptors come from a woman aged 50 to 65 with acute or convalescent COVID-19. CDR3s include the opening cysteine and the closing phenylalanine or tryptophan. The order of the fields is V gene, J gene, clone size, D gene, CDR3 DNA, CDR3 protein. A D gene is named only where the DNA matches it firmly. Clone sizes are given selectively: once, few, many, or a class where the clone is expanded.

v_call: TRBV3-1/TRBV3-2; j_call: TRBJ2-1; clone_size: NA; d_call: TRBD1; cdr3_nt: TGTGCCAGCAGCCAAGGTCTCACAGGGGCTTACAATGAGCAGTTCTTC; cdr3_aa: CASSQGLTGAYNEQFF
v_call: TRBV2; j_call: TRBJ2-1; clone_size: NA; d_call: TRBD2; cdr3_nt: TGTGCCAGCAGCCTTCTAGGGACTAGCGATGAGCAGTTCTTC; cdr3_aa: CASSLLGTSDEQFF
v_call: TRBV6-1; j_call: TRBJ1-5; clone_size: NA; d_call: NA; cdr3_nt: TGTGCCAGCAGTGAATCAGGGGCTCAGCCCCAGCATTTT; cdr3_aa: CASSESGAQPQHF
v_call: TRBV19; j_call: TRBJ2-1; clone_size: NA; d_call: NA; cdr3_nt: TGTGCCAGTACCCGAAACAGGGCGGTATCCAGCGGGAAACACAATGAGCAGTTCTTC; cdr3_aa: CASTRNRAVSSGKHNEQFF
v_call: TRBV19; j_call: TRBJ1-5; clone_size: NA; d_call: NA; cdr3_nt: TGTGCCAGTAGTATCCGGGGTCGCAATCAGCCCCAGCATTTT; cdr3_aa: CASSIRGRNQPQHF
v_call: TRBV11-3; j_call: TRBJ2-5; clone_size: once; d_call: TRBD2; cdr3_nt: TGTGCCAGCAGCTTAGGGACTAGCGCCCAAGAGACCCAGTACTTC; cdr3_aa: CASSLGTSAQETQYF
v_call: TRBV3-1/TRBV3-2; j_call: TRBJ2-2; clone_size: NA; d_call: TRBD1; cdr3_nt: TGTGCCAGCAGCCCCCTCCCGACAGGGTATTTTGCGGTAACCGGGGAGCTGTTTTTT; cdr3_aa: CASSPLPTGYFAVTGELFF
v_call: TRBV19; j_call: TRBJ2-2; clone_size: NA; d_call: NA; cdr3_nt: TGTGCCAGTAGTCTTCTTCCGGGGAACGCCGGGGAGCTGTTTTTT; cdr3_aa: CASSLLPGNAGELFF
v_call: TRBV18; j_call: TRBJ2-1; clone_size: NA; d_call: NA; cdr3_nt: TGTGCCAGCTCACTCATCGCCCCCTCCTCCCCCGGGGAGCAGTTCTTC; cdr3_aa: CASSLIAPSSPGEQFF
v_call: TRBV4-1; j_call: TRBJ2-1; clone_size: NA; d_call: TRBD2; cdr3_nt: TGCGCCAGCAGCCAGGACTTAAAGCGGGATGATCGGTTCTTC; cdr3_aa: CASSQDLKRDDRFF
v_call: TRBV12-3/TRBV12-4; j_call: TRBJ2-1; clone_size: NA; d_call: NA; cdr3_nt: TGTGCCAGCAGCGAAAATGCGAATGAGCAGTTCTTC; cdr3_aa: CASSENANEQFF